Following are 9 T cell receptor beta chains from one sample sequenced in a study of shared clonotypes between healthy human individuals. Some clones are missing from TCRdb's copy, which holds only in-frame ones; the method was immunoSEQ multiplex PCR. This table has millions of clones, 85% to 95% appearing once. The sample consisted of naive CD4+ T cells sorted from blood. Subset defined: CD45RA+ positively selected. These receptors were collected from a man aged 18 to 29 in good health.

On this clone: Other DNA sequences in the same sample also yield this CDR3. The V gene is TRBV10-3, the J gene TRBJ2-5; D ambiguous. Near its end, the DNA agrees better with TRBJ2-7, so the J call may be wrong. The CDR3 runs to 12 residues. Germline V CDR1 and CDR2: ENHRY, SYGVKD. The chain's CDR3 is CAISESTYEQYF. CDR3 bases: TGTGCCATCAGTGAGTCCACCTACGAGCAGTACTTC.

This sequence joins TRBV15 and TRBJ2-5; D tentatively reads TRBD1 or TRBD2 (7 bases each). This CDR3 spans 16 amino acids. V was cut by 2 bases and J by 2 bases, with 15 bases left in between. Germline V CDR1 and CDR2: LNHNV, YYDKDF (reference sequence). The CDR3 protein is CATSRSGGAGQETQYF. CDR3 DNA: TGTGCCACCAGCAGATCAGGGGGGGCGGGTCAAGAGACCCAGTACTTC. Together with reference TRBV15 and TRBJ2-5, the CDR3 gives the full variable domain: DAMVIQNPRYQVTQFGKPVTLSCSQTLNHNVMYWYQQKSSQAPKLLFHYYDKDFNNEADTPDNFQSRRPNTSFCFLDIRSPGLGDTAMYLCATSRSGGAGQETQYFGPGTRLLVL.

The V gene is TRBV2, the J gene TRBJ2-5; no clear D. The CDR3 totals 14 residues. Trimming removed 7 bases at V and 1 base at J, with 13 bases between. Germline values: CDR1 SNHLY, CDR2 FYNNEI. The CDR3 sequence: CASNGPVGQETQYF. The CDR3 region has the DNA TGTGCCAGCAATGGTCCAGTGGGCCAAGAGACCCAGTACTTC.

This chain joins TRBV21-1 and TRBJ1-3; the D segment call TRBD1 is taken from the table without a DNA check. TRBV21-1 is marked as a pseudogene. The CDR3 has 14 residues. This CDR3 reads CASNPGSPGNTIYF. CDR3 bases: TGTGCCAGCAACCCAGGGTCCCCTGGAAACACCATATATTTT.

This chain joins TRBV18 and TRBJ2-4; D is uncertain. Per the germline V gene, CDR1 is KGHSH and CDR2 is LQKENI. The CDR3 spans 16 residues. Trimming stripped 6 bases from V and 0 bases from J, with 15 bases between. The CDR3 loop is CASSLQSPLAKNIQYF. The CDR3 region has the DNA TGTGCCAGCTCCCTGCAAAGTCCTTTAGCCAAAAACATTCAGTACTTC.

The genes are TRBV2 and TRBJ1-1, with D unclear. Trimming left V 5 bases short and J 0 bases short, with 7 bases between. Germline V CDR1 and CDR2: SNHLY, FYNNEI. The length of the CDR3 is 13 residues. The CDR3 protein is CASSNFLNTEAFF. For the CDR3, the DNA is TGTGCCAGCAGTAATTTTTTGAACACTGAAGCTTTCTTT.

The gene calls are TRBV30 and TRBJ1-5; D gene uncertain. Trimming shortened V by 0 bases and J by 4 bases, and 16 bases separated the two germline ends. The CDR3 covers 16 residues. Germline V gives CDR1 GTSNPN, CDR2 SVGIG (reference sequence). The CDR3 region is CAWSVLGTPRNQPQHF. In nucleotides, the CDR3 is TGTGCCTGGAGTGTACTGGGAACACCTCGAAATCAGCCCCAGCATTTT. Together with reference TRBV30 and TRBJ1-5, the CDR3 gives the full variable domain: SQTIHQWPATLVQPVGSPLSLECTVEGTSNPNLYWYRQAAGRGLQLLFYSVGIGQISSEVPQNLSASRPQDRQFILSSKKLLLSDSGFYLCAWSVLGTPRNQPQHFGDGTRLSIL.

This chain connects TRBV6-6 to TRBJ1-2; 7 bases agree with TRBD1. Germline-derived CDR1 and CDR2 are MNHNY and SVGAGI (reference sequence). The V segment lost 10 bases and the J segment 5 bases; nucleotides outside the gene matches: 13. The CDR3 has 14 residues. Written as DNA, the CDR3 is TGTGCCACCGGAAGACAGGGTGGGGCGTATGGCTACACCTTC. Translation gives CATGRQGGAYGYTF.

The chain links TRBV18 to TRBJ2-7; a possible D gene is TRBD2 (6 bases). The V gene lost 0 bases and the J gene lost 6 bases, with 12 bases spanning the gap. Germline CDR1 and CDR2: KGHSH and LQKENI. This CDR3 contains 14 residues. This CDR3 reads CASSPPGGIGEQYF. The CDR3 DNA reads as TGTGCCAGCTCACCACCGGGGGGTATCGGCGAGCAGTACTTC.